The sequence of this T cell receptor beta chain was determined in a study of regulatory T cells in long-lasting Graves disease. General study findings and limits: Persistent disease exhibited a predilection for TRBV28, TRBJ1-2 and TRBJ2-5.

V was pared by 11 bases and J by 5 bases, with 15 bases between. The CDR3 covers 12 residues. In germline, CDR1 is MNHEY, CDR2 SVGEGT. Worth noting for this clonotype: The antigen is not known.

Arm-PCR of CDR3 regions and iRepertoire HTBI primers were the basis on which TCR beta libraries were built. One entry per CDR3 protein results from TCRdb running MiXCR on the multiplex PCR reads. Of around 500,000 distinct CDR3 sequences in the sample, approximately 13% were seen once. Described time point: newly diagnosed GD, antithyroid drugs for less than 3 months. TCR sequences were obtained from RNA taken from PBMCs. Another study also made use of these data, one on T cells in Graves' hyperthyroidism and ophthalmopathy.

This chain links TRBV6-2 or TRBV6-3 with TRBJ1-1, with D possibly matching TRBD1 (6 bases). The receptor comes from a man younger than 40 with Graves disease. The sample consisted of peripheral blood mononuclear cells (PBMCs), taken at new diagnosis, from a patient treated with antithyroid drugs. The CDR3 nucleotides read TGTGCCGTTCGGGGGGGCCGGACTGAAGCTTTCTTT. This gives the protein CAVRGGRTEAFF.